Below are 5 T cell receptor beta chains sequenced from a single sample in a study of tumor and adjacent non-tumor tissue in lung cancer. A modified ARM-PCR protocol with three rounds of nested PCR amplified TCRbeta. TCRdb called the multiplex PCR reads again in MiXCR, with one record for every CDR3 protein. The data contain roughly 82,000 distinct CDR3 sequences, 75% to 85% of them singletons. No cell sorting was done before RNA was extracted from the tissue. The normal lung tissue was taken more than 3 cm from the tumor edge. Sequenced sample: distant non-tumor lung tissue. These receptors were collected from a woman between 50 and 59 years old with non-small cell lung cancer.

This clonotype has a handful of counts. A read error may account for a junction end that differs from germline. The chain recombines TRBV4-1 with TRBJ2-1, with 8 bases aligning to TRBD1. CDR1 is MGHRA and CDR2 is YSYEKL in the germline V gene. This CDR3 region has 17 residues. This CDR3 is CASSHQTQGDAYNEQLF. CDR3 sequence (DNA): TGCGCCAGCAGCCACCAGACACAGGGGGATGCATACAATGAGCAGCTCTTC.

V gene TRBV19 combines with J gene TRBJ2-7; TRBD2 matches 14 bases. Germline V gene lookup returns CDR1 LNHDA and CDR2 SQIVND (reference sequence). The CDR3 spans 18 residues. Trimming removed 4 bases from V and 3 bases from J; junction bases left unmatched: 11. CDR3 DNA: TGTGCCAGTAGTAGACTGGGTAGGGGACTAGCGGGAGACTACGAGCAGTACTTC. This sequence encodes CASSRLGRGLAGDYEQYF.

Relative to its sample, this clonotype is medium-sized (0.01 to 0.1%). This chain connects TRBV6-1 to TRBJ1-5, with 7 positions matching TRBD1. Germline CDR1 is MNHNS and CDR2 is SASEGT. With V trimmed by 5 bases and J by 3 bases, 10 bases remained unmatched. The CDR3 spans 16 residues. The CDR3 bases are TGTGCCAGCAGTCACCTACTGACAGGGAACAATCAGCCCCAGCATTTT. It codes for CASSHLLTGNNQPQHF.

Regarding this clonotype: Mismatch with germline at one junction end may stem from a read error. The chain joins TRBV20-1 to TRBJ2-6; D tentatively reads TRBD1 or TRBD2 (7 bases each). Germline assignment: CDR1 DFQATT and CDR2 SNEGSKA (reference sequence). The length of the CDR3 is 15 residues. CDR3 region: CSVPRGGSGAKVLTF. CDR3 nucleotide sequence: TGCAGTGTTCCCAGGGGGGGCTCTGGGGCCAAAGTCCTGACTTTC.

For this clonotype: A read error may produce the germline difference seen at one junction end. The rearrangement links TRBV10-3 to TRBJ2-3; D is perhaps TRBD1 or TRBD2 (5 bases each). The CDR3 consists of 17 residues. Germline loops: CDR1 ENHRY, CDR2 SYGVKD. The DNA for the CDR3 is TGTGCCATCAGTGAATCATCGGGACCGGGTGTCACAGATACGCATTATTTT. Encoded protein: CAISESSGPGVTDTHYF.